Following are 32 T cell receptor beta chains from one sample sequenced in a study of T cell responses to AZD1222 COVID-19 vaccine. Assay used: immunoSEQ multiplex PCR; TCRdb lists only in-frame clones, some missing. The sample includes approximately 150,000 clones, about 92% of them seen just once. Here the sequenced sample was peripheral blood, taken 28 days after the second AZD1222 dose. The receptors come from an adult who received the AZD1222 COVID-19 vaccine.

V is TRBV11-3 and J is TRBJ1-1; D unclear. CDR3 length: 18 amino acids. The V gene's germline CDR1 is SGHNT and CDR2 YENEEA. The ends were cut back, 1 base at V and 3 bases at J, with 21 bases in the middle. The DNA for the CDR3 is TGTGCCAGCAGCTTAGGGTCTGAACGGCGGGAAGCTGACACTGAAGCTTTCTTT. This sequence encodes CASSLGSERREADTEAFF.

This chain uses TRBV7-6 with TRBJ2-2, with 8 bases matching TRBD2. Trimming removed 4 bases from V and 3 bases from J; junction bases left unmatched: 13. CDR3 length: 18 amino acids. Germline CDR1 reads SGHVS; CDR2 reads FNYEAQ. The CDR3 DNA sequence: TGTGCCAGCAGCTCGACCGTCCCCGGGAGGGCCGACACCGGGGAGCTGTTTTTT. This gives the protein CASSSTVPGRADTGELFF.

This clone was counted a single time. This sequence joins TRBV7-2 and TRBJ2-3, with 10 bases identical to TRBD1. The CDR3 totals 15 residues. CDR1 and CDR2 from the germline V gene are SGHTA and FQGNSA. Unmatched junction bases numbered 7, after V lost 6 bases and J lost 4 bases. The CDR3: CASRDRDRGADTQYF. The CDR3 DNA reads as TGTGCCAGCAGGGACCGGGACAGGGGCGCAGATACGCAGTATTTT.

V usage is TRBV7-8 and J usage is TRBJ1-4, with D tentatively TRBD1 (5 bases). The V end lost 7 bases, the J end lost 8 bases, and 20 bases lay between the germline ends. The CDR3 length is 15 residues. Germline assignment: CDR1 SGHVS and CDR2 FQNEAQ. CDR3: CASIPQGNLREKLFF. In DNA form, the CDR3 reads TGTGCCAGCATCCCCCAGGGAAATCTAAGGGAAAAACTGTTTTTT.

The chain employs TRBV11-1 and TRBJ1-4; D uncertain. Trimming took 2 bases from V and 7 from J, leaving 8 bases between them. Germline assignment: CDR1 SGHAT and CDR2 FQDESV (reference sequence). The CDR3 consists of 13 residues. CDR3 protein: CASSLTMTEKLFF. Here the CDR3 DNA reads TGTGCCAGCAGCTTAACTATGACTGAAAAACTGTTTTTT. Using reference TRBV11-1 and TRBJ1-4 for the parts outside the CDR3, the full variable domain is EAEVAQSPRYKITEKSQAVAFWCDPISGHATLYWYRQILGQGPELLVQFQDESVVDDSQLPKDRFSAERLKGVDSTLKIQPAELGDSAMYLCASSLTMTEKLFFGSGTQLSVL.

The J gene is TRBJ1-1, the V gene TRBV4-1; the D is unclear. Germline loops: CDR1 MGHRA, CDR2 YSYEKL. V dropped 0 bases and J dropped 7 bases, with 6 bases sitting between them. CDR3 length equals 12 residues. The CDR3 here is CASSQDKSEAFF. The CDR3 DNA reads as TGCGCCAGCAGCCAAGATAAGAGTGAAGCTTTCTTT.

This clone was found once. This chain joins TRBV6-5 and TRBJ1-1; TRBD1 is a possible D gene (6 bases). The CDR3 runs 14 residues. V lost 7 bases to trimming and J lost 4 bases, with 16 bases between them. Germline V CDR1 and CDR2: MNHEY, SVGAGI. The CDR3 DNA reads TGTGCCAGCATGAATCGGGCCAGGGGCACTGAAGCTTTCTTT. It encodes CASMNRARGTEAFF.

The chain recombines TRBV28 with TRBJ2-7; 10 positions agree with TRBD2. The CDR3 covers 14 residues. Per germline, CDR1 MDHEN and CDR2 SYDVKM. V gave up 3 bases and J gave up 4 bases; unmatched junction bases: 3. The CDR3 DNA sequence: TGTGCCAGCAGTTTCCTAGCGGGAGCGTACGAGCAGTACTTC. It is translated as CASSFLAGAYEQYF.

This chain connects TRBV5-1 to TRBJ2-5, with 10 bases fitting TRBD1. CDR3 length: 13 amino acids. CDR1 and CDR2 (germline): SGHRS, YFSETQ. V lost 7 bases and J lost 5; bases outside the gene matches: 5. CDR3 sequence (DNA): TGCGCCAGCCTCAGACAGGGGGCGGAGACCCAGTACTTC. It yields the protein CASLRQGAETQYF.

The gene calls are TRBV11-3 and TRBJ1-4; D not certain. Between the trimmed V and J ends, which lost 3 bases and 2 bases, there was a span of 13 bases. The germline V gene has CDR1 SGHNT and CDR2 YENEEA. This CDR3 region has 16 residues. The CDR3 DNA reads TGTGCCAGCAGCTTTGGAGGGCTAAGGACTAATGAAAAACTGTTTTTT. It specifies CASSFGGLRTNEKLFF. Using reference TRBV11-3 and TRBJ1-4 for the parts outside the CDR3, the full variable domain is EAGVVQSPRYKIIEKKQPVAFWCNPISGHNTLYWYLQNLGQGPELLIRYENEEAVDDSQLPKDRFSAERLKGVDSTLKIQPAELGDSAVYLCASSFGGLRTNEKLFFGSGTQLSVL.

This rearrangement joins TRBV24-1 to TRBJ2-6; TRBD1 aligns across 12 bases. The CDR3 loop spans 19 amino acids. Germline V gene sequence: CDR1 KGHDR, CDR2 SFDVKD. V shed 7 bases, J shed 1 base, and the junction held 10 bases outside the gene matches. The CDR3 DNA reads as TGTGCCACCAGCCCAGCGCCGGGACAGGGGGCATCTGGGGCCAACGTCCTGACTTTC. Residues: CATSPAPGQGASGANVLTF.

The chain recombines TRBV9 with TRBJ2-5, with D perhaps TRBD1 (7 bases). Per germline, CDR1 SGDLS and CDR2 YYNGEE. Trimming removed 2 bases from V and 5 bases from J, with 16 bases in between. The CDR3 loop spans 15 amino acids. Here the CDR3 DNA reads TGTGCCAGCAGCGTCACAGGGGACTTAGGCGAGACCCAGTACTTC. Translated, it gives CASSVTGDLGETQYF.

CDR3: CASSQDFSAGGGNEQFF. The CDR3 DNA sequence: TGTGCCAGCAGCCAAGATTTTTCGGCGGGAGGGGGGAATGAGCAGTTCTTC. This sequence joins TRBV3-1 (or the pseudogene TRBV3-2) and TRBJ2-1; 9 bases agree with TRBD2. This CDR3 comprises 17 residues. The trim removed 0 bases at V and 7 bases at J, leaving 10 bases unmatched. Germline CDR1 reads LGHDT; CDR2 reads YNNKEL (reference sequence).

This clone was seen a single time. The V and J genes are TRBV9 and TRBJ1-2; D is unclear. V lost 4 bases, J lost 2 bases, and 12 bases lay in between. CDR1 is SGDLS and CDR2 is YYNGEE in the germline V gene. The length of the CDR3 is 14 residues. Here the CDR3 reads CASSPGPGNYGYTF. CDR3 bases: TGTGCCAGCAGCCCAGGTCCCGGGAACTATGGCTACACCTTC.

J is TRBJ1-5 and V is TRBV5-6, with D possibly being TRBD1 (5 bases). V was cut by 2 bases and J by 4 bases, with 16 bases left in between. CDR1 and CDR2 from the germline V gene are SGHDT and YYEEEE. The CDR3 contains 16 residues. The CDR3 DNA is TGTGCCAGCAGCTTCCTTTACAGGTCGGGAAATCAGCCCCAGCATTTT. Protein: CASSFLYRSGNQPQHF.

This clone was detected only a few times. V is TRBV30 and J is TRBJ1-3, with 7 bases lining up with TRBD1. The junction had 5 bases not matched to a gene; V was cut back by 5 bases and J by 4 bases. Germline assignment: CDR1 GTSNPN and CDR2 SVGIG (reference sequence). The CDR3 is 13 residues long. CDR3 sequence (DNA): TGTGCCTGGGAACAGGGGTTGGGAAACACCATATATTTT. Its protein is CAWEQGLGNTIYF.

The chain combines TRBV3-1 (or the pseudogene TRBV3-2) with TRBJ2-3; 11 bases fit TRBD2. Germline CDR1 and CDR2: LGHDT and YNNKEL (reference sequence). The V gene end was trimmed by 3 bases and the J gene end by 4 bases; junction bases not matched to a gene: 15. The CDR3 covers 19 residues. The CDR3 protein is CASSQEPGLAAAPSDTQYF. Written as DNA, the CDR3 is TGTGCCAGCAGCCAGGAACCGGGACTAGCGGCAGCCCCGTCAGATACGCAGTATTTT.

CDR3 in amino acids: CASSLGASGDSYNEQFF. In nucleotides, the CDR3 is TGTGCCAGCAGCTTAGGGGCTAGCGGCGACTCCTACAATGAGCAGTTCTTC. The rearrangement links TRBV7-9 to TRBJ2-1, with TRBD2 identical over 7 bases. V lost 1 base to trimming and J lost 0 bases; unmatched junction nucleotides: 6. Looked up from germline, CDR1 is SEHNR and CDR2 is FQNEAQ (reference sequence). The CDR3 contains 17 residues. Using reference TRBV7-9 and TRBJ2-1 for the parts outside the CDR3, the full variable domain is DTGVSQNPRHKITKRGQNVTFRCDPISEHNRLYWYRQTLGQGPEFLTYFQNEAQLEKSRLLSDRFSAERPKGSFSTLEIQRTEQGDSAMYLCASSLGASGDSYNEQFFGPGTRLTVL.

The gene calls are TRBV3-1 (or the pseudogene TRBV3-2) and TRBJ2-5; 12 bases align to TRBD2. The length of the CDR3 is 16 residues. Unmatched junction bases numbered 6, after V lost 4 bases and J lost 3 bases. Germline loops: CDR1 LGHDT, CDR2 YNNKEL (reference sequence). The CDR3 is CASSRSRLAGEETQYF. In nucleotides, the CDR3 is TGTGCCAGCAGCCGGTCCAGACTAGCGGGAGAAGAGACCCAGTACTTC.

The gene calls are TRBV5-8 and TRBJ2-1, with 11 nucleotides matching TRBD2. The V segment lost 4 bases and the J segment 9 bases; nucleotides outside the gene matches: 6. Germline V gene lookup returns CDR1 SGHTS and CDR2 YDEGEE. The CDR3 covers 14 residues. In DNA form, the CDR3 reads TGTGCCAGCAGCCTAGCGGGAGGTGGGAGTGAGCAGTTCTTC. Protein sequence: CASSLAGGGSEQFF.

This chain connects TRBV5-1 to TRBJ2-1; D remains ambiguous. With 9 bases removed from V and 5 bases from J, the gap between germline ends came to 18 bases. The CDR3 is 14 residues long. Germline CDR1 SGHRS, CDR2 YFSETQ. Here the CDR3 DNA reads TGCGCCACCTCGATATTGACGGACGACAATGAGCAGTTCTTC. Translation: CATSILTDDNEQFF.

This chain uses TRBV5-1 with TRBJ2-1; 8 bases are shared with TRBD1. Losses at the gene ends were 0 bases for V and 7 bases for J; bases not matched to a gene: 6. The length of the CDR3 is 15 residues. From germline, CDR1 is SGHRS and CDR2 YFSETQ. CDR3 bases: TGCGCCAGCAGCTTGGCAGGGGGCGCGGGGAATGAGCAGTTCTTC. Protein: CASSLAGGAGNEQFF.

This clone occurred once. The chain recombines TRBV9 with TRBJ2-7; D is uncertain. Trimming removed 1 base from V and 2 bases from J, with 10 bases in between. The CDR3 has 14 amino acids. Per the germline V gene, CDR1 is SGDLS and CDR2 is YYNGEE. CDR3 sequence (DNA): TGTGCCAGCAGCGTAAGGGCCGGAACCTACGAGCAGTACTTC. Translation: CASSVRAGTYEQYF. Using reference TRBV9 and TRBJ2-7 for the parts outside the CDR3, the full variable domain is DSGVTQTPKHLITATGQRVTLRCSPRSGDLSVYWYQQSLDQGLQFLIQYYNGEERAKGNILERFSAQQFPDLHSELNLSSLELGDSALYFCASSVRAGTYEQYFGPGTRLTVT.

The chain recombines TRBV28 with TRBJ1-1; possible D gene TRBD1, 6 bases. The CDR3 spans 12 residues. V shed 6 bases and J shed 5 bases, with 10 bases lying between them. Germline V CDR1 and CDR2: MDHEN, SYDVKM. The CDR3 here is CASSLGQTEAFF. Written as DNA, the CDR3 is TGTGCCAGCAGCCTAGGACAGACTGAAGCTTTCTTT.

V usage is TRBV5-1 and J usage is TRBJ1-6; 10 positions agree with TRBD1. V lost 4 bases to trimming and J lost 7 bases; unmatched junction nucleotides: 11. The CDR3 is made up of 17 amino acids. The germline CDR1 and CDR2 sequences are SGHRS and YFSETQ. The CDR3 DNA is TGCGCCAGCAGCCCAAGTCCCGGGACAGGGGTCAATTCACCCCTCCACTTT. Its protein product is CASSPSPGTGVNSPLHF.

This chain joins TRBV11-2 and TRBJ2-3; D gene uncertain. CDR3 length equals 12 residues. Germline V gene data show CDR1 as SGHAT and CDR2 as FQNNGV. V was pared by 0 bases and J by 5 bases, with 3 bases between. CDR3: CASSLERDTQYF. CDR3 coding DNA: TGTGCCAGCAGCTTAGAGAGAGATACGCAGTATTTT.

The gene calls are TRBV4-3 and TRBJ2-1; D gene unclear. This CDR3 comprises 14 residues. Trimming left V 2 bases short and J 10 bases short, with 15 bases between. Germline CDR1 and CDR2: LGHNA and YSLEER. The CDR3 protein is CASSQRYSDPEQFF. As DNA, the CDR3 is TGCGCCAGCAGCCAAAGGTATTCGGATCCCGAGCAGTTCTTC.

This rearrangement joins TRBV27 to TRBJ2-1; 9 positions match TRBD2. Germline V gene lookup returns CDR1 MNHEY and CDR2 SMNVEV (reference sequence). The CDR3 totals 12 residues. J gave up 16 bases and V 4 bases, and 8 bases lay outside the gene matches. The CDR3 DNA reads as TGTGCCAGCAGTTCCCTAGCGGGATCATATTTCTTC. As protein: CASSSLAGSYFF.

V is TRBV11-3 and J is TRBJ1-2; TRBD1 agrees at 8 bases. Germline CDR1 is SGHNT and CDR2 is YENEEA. V was clipped by 0 bases and J by 3 bases; unmatched bases: 9. The CDR3 contains 17 residues. The CDR3 bases are TGTGCCAGCAGCTTAGATCTAATGACAGGGGTTTACTATGGCTACACCTTC. Amino acids: CASSLDLMTGVYYGYTF.

V gene TRBV28 combines with J gene TRBJ1-2, with D uncertain. The CDR3 is 13 residues long. The V gene's germline CDR1 is MDHEN and CDR2 SYDVKM. V dropped 8 bases and J dropped 4 bases, with 14 bases sitting between them. The DNA for the CDR3 is TGTGCCAGCTTAGGGTCGGCGGGCTATGGCTACACCTTC. Encoded protein: CASLGSAGYGYTF.

The chain couples TRBV9 to TRBJ2-3; D assignment may be TRBD1 or TRBD2 (5 bases each). Germline loops: CDR1 SGDLS, CDR2 YYNGEE. The V end lost 0 bases, the J end lost 4 bases, and 9 bases lay between the germline ends. The CDR3 extends over 14 amino acids. CDR3 protein: CASSVELGADTQYF. CDR3 in DNA: TGTGCCAGCAGCGTAGAGCTGGGGGCAGATACGCAGTATTTT.

This sequence joins TRBV18 and TRBJ1-1; the D gene is possibly TRBD1 (5 bases). Deletions cut 3 bases from V and 8 bases from J, with 10 bases between. Per germline, CDR1 KGHSH and CDR2 LQKENI. This CDR3 contains 12 residues. CDR3 residues: CASSPRGGEAFF. CDR3 nucleotide sequence: TGTGCCAGCTCACCGCGTGGGGGGGAAGCTTTCTTT.